Shown below are 9 T cell receptor beta chains from a single sample sequenced in a study of response to subunit inactivated influenza vaccine. Via MiXCR, TCRdb re-called the RT-PCR reads, giving one row per CDR3 protein. The sample contains about 540,000 distinct CDR3 sequences, approximately 24% of which appear only once. This sample was also put to use in a study of T cells expressing NK-cell markers. This second study says: TCR beta cDNA was made by 5'RACE template switching with UMIs.

The sequencing here drew on CD4+ T cells sorted from PBMCs, taken 12 days after vaccination. Receptors originate from a man aged 50 or older who received an inactivated influenza vaccine.

This clonotype has just a few counts. The J gene is TRBJ2-5, the V gene TRBV5-6; weak D call: TRBD1 (6 bases). CDR1 is SGHDT and CDR2 is YYEEEE in the germline V gene. The CDR3 consists of 14 residues. V was cut by 4 bases and J by 3 bases, with 13 bases left in between. CDR3 region: CASSIWTEEETQYF. CDR3 nucleotide sequence: TGTGCCAGCAGCATCTGGACAGAAGAAGAGACCCAGTACTTC.

This clonotype has a handful of counts. The rearrangement links TRBV27 to TRBJ2-1, with D unresolved. Per germline, CDR1 MNHEY and CDR2 SMNVEV (reference sequence). With 4 bases removed from V and 2 bases from J, the gap between germline ends came to 12 bases. The CDR3 is 15 amino acids. CDR3 DNA sequence: TGTGCCAGCAGTTCCCATCAGCAGGCCTACAATGAGCAGTTCTTC. Amino acids: CASSSHQQAYNEQFF.

V gene TRBV10-3 combines with J gene TRBJ2-3; 7 nucleotides agree with TRBD2. Germline-derived CDR1 and CDR2 are ENHRY and SYGVKD. This CDR3 comprises 14 residues. The V and J ends lost 8 bases and 2 bases, in that order; junction bases with no gene match: 7. The CDR3, as DNA: TGTGCCATCGCGGCCCAGCGGGACACAGATACGCAGTATTTT. Protein product: CAIAAQRDTDTQYF.

This clonotype was detected many times. The chain couples TRBV20-1 to TRBJ1-5; 8 bases are shared with TRBD1. CDR1 is DFQATT, CDR2 SNEGSKA, per germline (reference sequence). Trimming removed 0 bases from V and 4 bases from J; junction bases left unmatched: 5. This CDR3 region has 15 residues. In DNA form, the CDR3 reads TGCAGTGCTAGAGACAGGGGGCTTTGGAATCAGCCCCAGCATTTT. This encodes CSARDRGLWNQPQHF.

This clonotype occurred many times. The chain combines TRBV20-1 with TRBJ2-5, with D unresolved. The V gene lost 2 bases and the J gene lost 2 bases, with 21 bases spanning the gap. Germline values: CDR1 DFQATT, CDR2 SNEGSKA (reference sequence). The CDR3 loop spans 17 amino acids. The CDR3 here is CSARSPAHFEEQETQYF. DNA of the CDR3: TGCAGTGCTAGATCCCCGGCCCACTTTGAGGAGCAAGAGACCCAGTACTTC.

The V call is TRBV4-1, the J call TRBJ2-3; the D is unclear. Germline loops: CDR1 MGHRA, CDR2 YSYEKL. This CDR3 is 18 amino acids long. V lost 0 bases and J lost 4, with 20 bases in between. Written as DNA, the CDR3 is TGCGCCAGCAGCCAAGATGAGGTTACACCCCCGGGCCCAGATACGCAGTATTTT. It yields the protein CASSQDEVTPPGPDTQYF.

The table lists this clonotype with a few counts. This chain connects TRBV5-1 to TRBJ2-3; D not resolved. The CDR3 is 12 amino acids. With 4 bases removed from V and 4 bases from J, the gap between germline ends came to 7 bases. Germline V gene sequence: CDR1 SGHRS, CDR2 YFSETQ. As DNA, the CDR3 is TGCGCCAGCAGCCCGAGCCCAGATACGCAGTATTTT. As protein: CASSPSPDTQYF.

The V call is TRBV20-1, the J call TRBJ2-1; 13 bases line up with TRBD2. Looked up from germline, CDR1 is DFQATT and CDR2 is SNEGSKA (reference sequence). There are 15 residues in the CDR3. The V gene end was trimmed by 1 base and the J gene end by 8 bases; junction bases not matched to a gene: 5. This CDR3 is CSARAGTSGVHEQFF. CDR3 coding DNA: TGCAGTGCTAGAGCCGGGACTAGCGGGGTCCATGAGCAGTTCTTC.

The chain is built from TRBV5-1 and TRBJ2-7, with D possibly TRBD2 on 5 matching bases. CDR1 and CDR2 from the germline V gene are SGHRS and YFSETQ. V was shortened by 7 bases and J by 3 bases, with 17 bases between the two germline ends. The CDR3 sequence is 14 residues long. The CDR3 here is CASGRTDGVYEQYF. The CDR3 coding sequence is TGCGCCAGCGGCCGGACTGATGGGGTCTACGAGCAGTACTTC.